This T cell receptor (beta chain) was captured by sequencing in a study of blood T cells in healthy people across ages. Points from the study as a whole: With age, beta diversity per million T cells declined roughly linearly, significantly by 30 to 40.

Of note for this clonotype: What it recognizes is unknown.

Primers used in a second PCR of about 6 to 11 cycles were a sample-barcoded 5' primer and a J-beta primer mix. Each single sample gave us at least 2.5 million CDR3-containing paired-end reads. TCRdb used MiXCR to reprocess the 5' RACE reads, holding one entry per CDR3 protein. The table has 600,000 to 1,000,000 distinct CDR3 sequences, roughly 60% seen once. Donor samples were obtained from healthy Caucasian individuals from Russia, aged 6 to 90. The V end lost 5 bases, the J end lost 5 bases, and 15 bases lay between the germline ends. The CDR3 runs to 14 residues. The germline V gene encodes CDR1 SGHTA and CDR2 FQGNSA.

The TCR sequence derives from a man aged 30-40 years in good health. The specimen sequenced was blood. The chain couples TRBV7-2 to TRBJ1-2; D uncertain. The CDR3 is CASSQRPSSYGYTF. CDR3 nucleotide sequence: TGTGCCAGCAGCCAGCGACCCTCGTCGTATGGCTACACCTTC.